The T cell receptor beta chain under discussion was sequenced for a study of CD8 T cells in Susac syndrome. The CDR3 has 15 amino acids. CDR1 is LNHDA and CDR2 is SQIVND in the germline V gene (reference sequence). V was clipped by 7 bases and J by 1 base, with 16 bases between them. Random hexamers were used to reverse transcribe about 0.5 to 1 ug of RNA. The immunoSEQ assay covered 54 Vbeta and 13 Jbeta segments for CDR3. Each CDR3 protein gets one entry after TCRdb re-called the immunoSEQ multiplex PCR reads with MiXCR. Here the sample spans around 80,000 distinct CDR3 sequences, roughly 94% being singletons.

This chain uses TRBV19 with TRBJ1-1, with D unresolved. The TCR sequence derives from a human donor in good health. Specimen: CD8+ T cells from PBMCs. CDR3 DNA sequence: TGTGCCAGTATAGATTATTCACGAGGGAACACTGAAGCTTTCTTT. Translation: CASIDYSRGNTEAFF.